This TCR beta chain was captured by sequencing in a study of T-cell memory formation after mild COVID-19. TCRdb passed the 5' RACE reads through MiXCR, listing each CDR3 protein once. The sample has about 410,000 distinct CDR3 sequences; less than 25% are singletons. CDR1 is SEHNR and CDR2 is FQNEAQ in the germline V gene (reference sequence). CDR3 length: 15 amino acids. V was pared by 2 bases and J by 6 bases, with 10 bases of the junction left unmatched. This clonotype was seen more than once but under ten times. The antigen is not known. Study-level points and caveats: Confirmation was lacking for SARS-CoV-2 specificity of second-wave clones that peaked on day 37.

The chain uses TRBV7-9 and TRBJ2-7; TRBD1 matches at 7 bases. This TCR came from an adult woman who had mild COVID-19 (a few samples of this study predate the infection). Cell type and time point are not known. The sequenced sample consisted of PBMCs or a T cell subset sorted from them (not recorded which). This CDR3 is CASSLLGQAAGEQYF. The CDR3 DNA reads TGTGCCAGCAGCTTACTAGGACAGGCTGCAGGCGAGCAGTACTTC.